This T cell receptor beta chain was obtained from a study of cytomegalovirus exposure and HLA in healthy donors. Study-wide points: A previous analysis found most TCR beta V segments productive roughly 90% or roughly 30% of the time.

In the PCR, 60 Vbeta and 13 Jbeta primers were used. Clones were read by immunoSEQ multiplex PCR, and TCRdb kept only the in-frame ones, dropping some. The sample has 120,000 or so clones; 74% are singletons. Germline loops: CDR1 LGHNA, CDR2 YNFKEQ. Trimming cost V 4 bases and J 0 bases; bases outside gene matches: 8. The CDR3 loop spans 18 amino acids. This clone was counted only a few times. Its antigen is still unknown. The receptor comes from a woman in her forties or fifties in good health and CMV-seropositive. The chain joins TRBV4-2 to TRBJ2-5; the match to TRBD2 covers 13 bases. Sequencing was performed on PBMCs. CDR3 sequence reads: CASSRGLAGVGYQETQYF. In DNA form, the CDR3 reads TGTGCCAGCAGCCGAGGACTAGCGGGGGTCGGGTACCAAGAGACCCAGTACTTC.